This TCR beta chain was retrieved from a study of metastatic and nonmetastatic thyroid tumors. Study context: Repertoires from malignant and benign thyroid patients were compared across blood and tumor or nodule tissue. Findings and caveats of the study: Malignant thyroid tumors reportedly exceeded benign nodules significantly in TCR beta diversity, with the difference appearing in blood and tumor.

In the source study's methods: The distant-metastasis classifier for papillary thyroid cancer was built from CDR3 differences across clinicopathological groups. TCRdb recomputed clones from the PCR reads via MiXCR. None of the V and J calls come from the authors' own analysis; TCRdb made them. The sample has roughly 21,000 clones; roughly 27% are singletons. Comments on this clone: Its antigen remains unidentified.

Germline assignment: CDR1 SGHRS and CDR2 YFSETQ. This CDR3 comprises 14 residues. V gave up 4 bases and J gave up 1 base, with 9 bases separating them. Every patient was untreated before thyroid surgery. The chain links TRBV5-1 to TRBJ2-1; no clear D. This clonotype was obtained from a male donor with papillary thyroid cancer or a benign thyroid nodule (not recorded which). Some clones in this sample may be carry-over from other donors' samples. Sequenced sample: tumor tissue. The CDR3 reads CASSPYESYNEQFF. The CDR3 DNA sequence: TGCGCCAGCAGCCCCTACGAGTCCTACAATGAGCAGTTCTTC.